This T cell receptor beta chain stems from a study of T cell responses to AZD1222 COVID-19 vaccine. About the study: Combined were second doses at about 4 or about 12 weeks.

Only in-frame clones appear in the TCRdb table, and some are missing; sequencing was by immunoSEQ multiplex PCR. The table includes about 150,000 clones, 80% to 90% detected once. The CDR3 has 15 amino acids. Per the germline V gene, CDR1 is SEHNR and CDR2 is FQNEAQ (reference sequence). The V end lost 5 bases, the J end lost 1 base, and 11 bases lay between the germline ends. The sequence was collected from an adult in good health. This chain uses TRBV7-9 with TRBJ2-2; no definite D call. This specimen was peripheral blood, taken on day 0 of AZD1222 vaccination. The CDR3 bases are TGTGCCAGCAGCCCCAGTCTAGGGAACACCGGGGAGCTGTTTTTT. Translated: CASSPSLGNTGELFF.